The next 5 T cell receptor beta chains were all read from a single sample in a study of T cell repertoires in cytomegalovirus infection. In TCRdb, the reads were re-called with MiXCR into one record per CDR3 protein. Here the sample spans about 890,000 distinct CDR3 sequences, around 30% being singletons. These receptors have no identified antigens. The sample consisted of cultured CD8+ T cells from PBMCs, taken from culture after CMV antigen stimulation. All receptors come from a human donor in good health (CMV status not recorded). Some clones in this sample may be carry-over from other donors' samples.

This clonotype was picked up many times. The CDR3 here is CASSFEMGGELFF. CDR3 in DNA: TGTGCCAGCAGCTTTGAAATGGGCGGGGAGCTGTTTTTT. The V call is TRBV7-8, the J call TRBJ2-2; no definite D call. Germline V lookup: CDR1 SGHVS, CDR2 FQNEAQ. This CDR3 has 13 residues. V shed 3 bases and J shed 7 bases, with 9 bases lying between them.

The chain couples TRBV7-6 to TRBJ2-3, with D hard to call. The CDR3 totals 12 residues. The V end lost 4 bases, the J end lost 4 bases, and 6 bases lay between the germline ends. Germline-derived CDR1 and CDR2 are SGHVS and FNYEAQ. This CDR3 is CASSSSSDTQYF. CDR3 DNA sequence: TGTGCCAGCAGCTCGAGTTCAGATACGCAGTATTTT.

This clonotype has a count of ten or more. The rearrangement uses TRBV7-6 and TRBJ2-3; a possible D gene is TRBD2 (7 bases). Trimming stripped 5 bases from V and 1 base from J, with 16 bases between. The germline gives CDR1 SGHVS, CDR2 FNYEAQ. The CDR3 consists of 16 residues. CDR3 nucleotides: TGTGCCAGCAGCAGAGGGGGGGGCGGCCGCACAGATACGCAGTATTTT. As protein: CASSRGGGGRTDTQYF.

About this clonotype: Relative to the germline gene, one junction end is altered; a read error may explain this. The chain combines TRBV6-5 with TRBJ1-2; the D gene is possibly TRBD1 (5 bases). The CDR3 length is 17 residues. Germline-derived CDR1 and CDR2 are MNHEY and SVGAGI. The CDR3 DNA is TGTGCCAGCAGTTACTCCGGGGACGGAACTGCTAACTATGGCTGCACCTTC. This codes for CASSYSGDGTANYGCTF.

This clonotype has a count of ten or more. The genes are TRBV7-6 and TRBJ2-2; D unresolved. V was trimmed by 5 bases and J by 3 bases, leaving 16 bases between them. Germline V gene sequence: CDR1 SGHVS, CDR2 FNYEAQ. The CDR3 covers 16 residues. The CDR3 reads CASSPFIVGHTGELFF. DNA for the CDR3: TGTGCCAGCAGCCCTTTTATCGTCGGACACACCGGGGAGCTGTTTTTT.